Below, 28 T cell receptor beta chains from the same sample are listed, as sequenced in a study of T cell repertoires in cytomegalovirus infection. TCRdb re-called the reads with MiXCR, one entry per CDR3 protein. Counted here are around 440,000 distinct CDR3 sequences, approximately 11% occurring once; the ten biggest clones make up around 9.6%. Sequencing was carried out using PBMCs. The receptors come from a human donor in good health (CMV status not recorded). Some clones in this sample may be carry-over from other donors' samples.

The chain joins TRBV20-1 to TRBJ2-7; no firm D call. This CDR3 is 13 amino acids long. V lost 0 bases to trimming and J lost 4 bases, with 10 bases between them. Germline lookup yields CDR1 DFQATT and CDR2 SNEGSKA (reference sequence). CDR3 nucleotides: TGCAGTGCTAGAGAAGGTTCTGGGTACGAGCAGTACTTC. This sequence encodes CSAREGSGYEQYF.

The J gene is TRBJ1-1, the V gene TRBV7-9; D is undetermined. Looked up from germline, CDR1 is SEHNR and CDR2 is FQNEAQ (reference sequence). V lost 5 bases to trimming and J lost 7 bases, with 11 bases between them. CDR3 length: 12 residues. In DNA form, the CDR3 reads TGTGCCAGCAGCCCTGGGCCGTTTGAAGCTTTCTTT. It translates to CASSPGPFEAFF.

This clonotype was recorded at least ten times. The chain couples TRBV10-3 to TRBJ2-7, with D tentatively TRBD2 (6 bases). This CDR3 is 14 amino acids long. Trimming took 6 bases from V and 0 from J, leaving 12 bases between them. Germline CDR1 ENHRY, CDR2 SYGVKD. The CDR3 DNA is TGTGCCATCAGCAGCGGGCTAAGCTCCTACGAGCAGTACTTC. It encodes CAISSGLSSYEQYF.

The V gene is TRBV30, the J gene TRBJ2-7; D is unclear. Germline V gene sequence: CDR1 GTSNPN, CDR2 SVGIG (reference sequence). The length of the CDR3 is 16 residues. Trimming left V 7 bases short and J 4 bases short, with 26 bases between. The CDR3 region is CAFLQIGYANSYEQYF. The CDR3 bases are TGTGCCTTTCTTCAAATAGGCTACGCCAATTCTTACGAGCAGTACTTC.

This clonotype occurred many times. The chain uses TRBV20-1 and TRBJ2-7; 8 nucleotides line up with TRBD1. This CDR3 has 16 residues. After removal of 0 bases from V and 2 bases from J, the junction contained 9 bases not matched to a gene. CDR1 DFQATT and CDR2 SNEGSKA come from the germline V gene (reference sequence). In DNA, the CDR3 is TGCAGTGCTAGAGATGGCTCGGACAGGGATGCCTACGAGCAGTACTTC. Its protein is CSARDGSDRDAYEQYF.

V usage is TRBV28 and J usage is TRBJ2-7; 8 bases are shared with TRBD1. Germline loops: CDR1 MDHEN, CDR2 SYDVKM. This CDR3 comprises 13 residues. Trimming at V came to 10 bases and at J to 3 bases, leaving 8 bases not matched to a gene. CDR3 nucleotide sequence: TGTGCCACCCTGGACAGGGCCCTCTACGAGCAGTACTTC. This encodes CATLDRALYEQYF.

This clonotype was counted only a few times. This rearrangement joins TRBV15 to TRBJ2-1, with TRBD2 matching over 7 bases. The CDR3 consists of 17 residues. Per the germline V gene, CDR1 is LNHNV and CDR2 is YYDKDF (reference sequence). The ends lost 0 bases at V and 15 bases at J; junction bases unmatched: 20. As DNA, the CDR3 is TGTGCCACCAGCAGAGATCGGATTGGGGGAGGGTATTTTGGTACGTTCTTC. Amino acid sequence: CATSRDRIGGGYFGTFF.

This clonotype has a handful of counts. The chain combines TRBV29-1 with TRBJ2-7; 7 bases agree with TRBD1. The trim removed 4 bases at V and 2 bases at J, leaving 11 bases unmatched. This CDR3 is built from 15 residues. Germline V gene sequence: CDR1 SQVTM, CDR2 ANQGSEA. CDR3 sequence (DNA): TGCAGCGTTGCCCCCCGCTTAACAGGGGCCTACGAGCAGTACTTC. Its translation: CSVAPRLTGAYEQYF.

This clonotype appeared many times. The CDR3 bases are TGTGCCAGCAGGCATCGCGGGACGGGGCAGGCCACAGATACGCAGTATTTT. Encoded protein: CASRHRGTGQATDTQYF. The chain couples TRBV11-2 to TRBJ2-3; weak D call: TRBD2 (6 bases). This CDR3 is 17 amino acids long. The V and J ends lost 6 bases and 2 bases respectively, with 21 bases between them. Germline V CDR1 and CDR2: SGHAT, FQNNGV.

In this sample, this clonotype turned up many times. This rearrangement joins TRBV6-1 to TRBJ2-1; TRBD2 agrees at 7 bases. The ends lost 5 bases at V and 9 bases at J; junction bases unmatched: 13. CDR1 and CDR2 from the germline V gene are MNHNS and SASEGT. The CDR3 extends over 15 amino acids. CDR3 DNA sequence: TGTGCCAGCAGTCCTATTGGTCAGGGCGGGGGTGAGCAGTTCTTC. It codes for CASSPIGQGGGEQFF.

This clonotype appeared many times. This chain uses TRBV12-3 or TRBV12-4 with TRBJ2-5; D is ambiguous. V was pared by 4 bases and J by 6 bases, with 12 bases between. The length of the CDR3 is 13 residues. The DNA for the CDR3 is TGTGCCAGCAGTTCACTGGTGGAAAAGACCCAGTACTTC. Amino acid sequence: CASSSLVEKTQYF.

This rearrangement joins TRBV20-1 to TRBJ2-1, with 9 bases lining up with TRBD1. V lost 3 bases, J lost 16 bases, and 7 bases stayed unmatched. The length of the CDR3 is 11 residues. Germline lookup yields CDR1 DFQATT and CDR2 SNEGSKA (reference sequence). CDR3 nucleotide sequence: TGCAGTGCTAGTGGGGGGACAGGGTATTTCTTC. Translated: CSASGGTGYFF.

This clonotype came up a few times. The chain couples TRBV5-1 to TRBJ2-3; no definite D call. The CDR3 totals 14 residues. CDR1 is SGHRS, CDR2 YFSETQ, per germline. Between the trimmed V and J ends, which lost 4 bases and 2 bases, there was a span of 11 bases. CDR3 sequence: CASSLVPNTDTQYF. In nucleotides, the CDR3 is TGCGCCAGCAGCCTGGTTCCCAACACAGATACGCAGTATTTT.

At least ten counts were recorded for this clonotype. The rearrangement joins TRBV14 to TRBJ1-1, with D perhaps matching TRBD1 (5 bases). V was shortened by 2 bases and J by 5 bases, with 9 bases between the two germline ends. The CDR3 spans 13 residues. Looked up from germline, CDR1 is SGHDN and CDR2 is FVKESK. Here the CDR3 DNA reads TGTGCCAGCAGCCAATGGGGGGAGACTGAAGCTTTCTTT. Translating it yields CASSQWGETEAFF. The whole variable domain, filled in from reference TRBV14 and TRBJ1-1, reads EAGVTQFPSHSVIEKGQTVTLRCDPISGHDNLYWYRRVMGKEIKFLLHFVKESKQDESGMPNNRFLAERTGGTYSTLKVQPAELEDSGVYFCASSQWGETEAFFGQGTRLTVV.

The V call is TRBV10-2, the J call TRBJ2-5; D is perhaps TRBD1 (5 bases). Germline CDR1 is WSHSY and CDR2 is SAAADI. V dropped 4 bases and J dropped 10 bases, with 13 bases sitting between them. This CDR3 is 12 amino acids long. The CDR3 spells CASSGPFQGQYF. The DNA for the CDR3 is TGCGCCAGCAGTGGACCTTTCCAGGGCCAGTACTTC.

The sample holds a few counts of this clonotype. The chain couples TRBV14 to TRBJ1-2; no clear D gene. CDR3 length: 14 amino acids. V was cut by 0 bases and J by 4 bases, with 9 bases left in between. Germline V lookup: CDR1 SGHDN, CDR2 FVKESK. Here the CDR3 DNA reads TGTGCCAGCAGCCAAGATCTGACGAGCTATGGCTACACCTTC. Translated, it gives CASSQDLTSYGYTF.

CDR3 amino acids: CSATTGAGANVLTF. Here the CDR3 DNA reads TGCAGTGCTACGACAGGAGCTGGGGCCAACGTCCTGACTTTC. V is TRBV20-1 and J is TRBJ2-6; D perhaps matches TRBD1 (6 bases). The CDR3 covers 14 residues. CDR1 is DFQATT and CDR2 is SNEGSKA in the germline V gene (reference sequence). V was shortened by 4 bases and J by 2 bases, with 9 bases between the two germline ends.

In its sample, this clonotype was seen many times. The rearrangement links TRBV10-3 to TRBJ2-7; no reliable D call. Germline V gives CDR1 ENHRY, CDR2 SYGVKD. Trimming took 5 bases from V and 7 from J, leaving 12 bases between them. The CDR3 runs 12 residues. CDR3 sequence reads: CAISTRLGEQYF. The CDR3 DNA reads as TGTGCCATCAGTACACGCCTTGGGGAGCAGTACTTC.

This clonotype was recorded a few times. The chain combines TRBV12-3 or TRBV12-4 with TRBJ2-7, with TRBD2 as a possible D gene (6 bases). V was cut by 10 bases and J by 5 bases, with 15 bases left in between. This CDR3 spans 12 amino acids. CDR3 sequence: CAIRTGVNEQYF. In DNA form, the CDR3 reads TGTGCCATTAGGACGGGAGTTAACGAGCAGTACTTC.

This clonotype was recorded at least ten times. V is TRBV11-3 and J is TRBJ2-1, with D maybe TRBD2 (6 bases). This CDR3 comprises 15 residues. V lost 5 bases, J lost 0 bases, and 11 bases lay in between. From germline, CDR1 is SGHNT and CDR2 YENEEA. This CDR3 is CASSGDGSSYNEQFF. In DNA form, the CDR3 reads TGTGCCAGCAGCGGGGACGGGAGCTCCTACAATGAGCAGTTCTTC.

This clonotype was seen ten or more times. The rearrangement joins TRBV6-2 or TRBV6-3 to TRBJ1-1; 8 bases fit TRBD1. The germline V gene encodes CDR1 MNHEY and CDR2 SVGEGT. CDR3 length: 13 residues. The ends lost 6 bases at V and 6 bases at J; junction bases unmatched: 6. CDR3 DNA sequence: TGTGCCAGCAGCTTGACAGGGGCCGCTGAAGCTTTCTTT. Its protein product is CASSLTGAAEAFF.

The chain links TRBV4-2 to TRBJ2-1; D is possibly TRBD2 (6 bases). CDR3 length: 18 residues. CDR1 LGHNA and CDR2 YNFKEQ come from the germline V gene. The germline V and J ends were trimmed by 3 bases and 2 bases, with 20 bases remaining between them. CDR3 nucleotides: TGTGCCAGCAGCCAGGCACCCCGCCGGGACTTGGCCTACAATGAGCAGTTCTTC. Translating gives CASSQAPRRDLAYNEQFF.

This clonotype was detected only a few times. The V call is TRBV20-1, the J call TRBJ1-2; D not certain. The CDR3 runs to 13 residues. The V end lost 4 bases, the J end lost 0 bases, and 9 bases lay between the germline ends. The germline CDR1 and CDR2 sequences are DFQATT and SNEGSKA (reference sequence). CDR3 protein: CSAMVRSNYGYTF. CDR3 DNA: TGCAGTGCTATGGTCCGTTCTAACTATGGCTACACCTTC.

This clonotype has a count of ten or more. The chain is built from TRBV5-4 and TRBJ2-1; the D gene is possibly TRBD1 (6 bases). Between the trimmed V and J ends, which lost 5 bases and 2 bases, there was a span of 14 bases. There are 15 residues in the CDR3. The germline V gene encodes CDR1 SGHNT and CDR2 YYREEE (reference sequence). The CDR3 region has the DNA TGTGCCAGCAGACCGGACAGAGGAACCTACAATGAGCAGTTCTTC. It encodes CASRPDRGTYNEQFF.

This clonotype came up a few times. The rearrangement links TRBV13 to TRBJ2-5; D may be TRBD1 (6 bases). This CDR3 comprises 14 residues. V lost 6 bases, J lost 2 bases, and 13 bases lay in between. In germline, CDR1 is PRHDT, CDR2 FYEKMQ (reference sequence). CDR3: CASSQGNRQETQYF. The CDR3, as DNA: TGTGCCAGCAGTCAGGGGAATCGGCAAGAGACCCAGTACTTC. The full variable domain, its missing parts supplied by reference TRBV13 and TRBJ2-5, is AAGVIQSPRHLIKEKRETATLKCYPIPRHDTVYWYQQGPGQDPQFLISFYEKMQSDKGSIPDRFSAQQFSDYHSELNMSSLELGDSALYFCASSQGNRQETQYFGPGTRLLVL.

This clonotype showed up many times. The CDR3 coding sequence is TGTGCTAGTGGTTTGTCAATCACAGGGTACAGCAATCAGCCCCAGCATTTT. As protein: CASGLSITGYSNQPQHF. The chain is built from TRBV12-5 and TRBJ1-5; tentatively, D is TRBD1 (6 bases). Germline values: CDR1 LGHNT, CDR2 FRNRAP. The CDR3 length is 17 residues. V lost 2 bases to trimming and J lost 1 base, with 15 bases between them.

The table lists this clonotype with many counts. The rearrangement uses TRBV5-6 and TRBJ2-5, with D uncertain. Trimming stripped 4 bases from V and 2 bases from J, with 12 bases between. The germline V gene encodes CDR1 SGHDT and CDR2 YYEEEE. The CDR3 has 14 amino acids. In DNA, the CDR3 is TGTGCCAGCAGCCTCGTGGTAGCTCAAGAGACCCAGTACTTC. Encoded protein: CASSLVVAQETQYF.

This clonotype was seen only a few times. The CDR3 DNA sequence: TGTGCCAGCTCACCACCTGGGATCGGGGAGCTGTTTTTT. This sequence encodes CASSPPGIGELFF. The chain is built from TRBV18 and TRBJ2-2; D remains unclear. CDR1 is KGHSH and CDR2 is LQKENI in the germline V gene. The CDR3 has 13 residues. Trimming removed 0 bases at V and 7 bases at J, with 6 bases between.